This paragraph covers one T cell receptor beta chain sequence. Its antigen remains unidentified. The data stem from a study of post-analysis software for immune sequencing data. Notes on the study in general: TRBV segments more frequent in patients than in controls numbered roughly 5 and included TRBV5-6, TRBV5-1 and TRBV20-1.

From germline, CDR1 is SGHRS and CDR2 YFSETQ. Trimming stripped 4 bases from V and 3 bases from J, with 11 bases between. CDR3 size: 15 residues. Presence of unique molecular identifiers characterized the TCR beta cDNA libraries. TCRdb reprocessed the PCR reads via MiXCR and lists one record per CDR3 protein. This sample carries hundreds of thousands of distinct CDR3 sequences, around 47% of them seen once, and the ten largest clones take 1.5% to 2%. This chain connects TRBV5-1 to TRBJ2-6; unclear D gene. Sequencing used blood. The sequence was obtained from a girl aged 5-17 years with multiple sclerosis. DNA of the CDR3: TGCGCCAGCAGCCCCAATGGGGTTGGGGCCAACGTCCTGACTTTC. Its protein is CASSPNGVGANVLTF.